The 20 T cell receptor beta chains reported below all come from one sample, sequenced in a study of regulatory T cells in long-lasting Graves disease. According to the study, TCR beta libraries were built with iRepertoire HTBI primers and CDR3-region Arm-PCR. Using its own MiXCR run on the multiplex PCR reads, TCRdb lists one record per CDR3 protein. The table shows some 370,000 distinct CDR3 sequences, with roughly 10% occurring only once. Time point given: newly diagnosed GD, antithyroid drugs for less than 3 months. PBMCs were the source of the RNA used for TCR sequencing. These same records also appear under a second study, on T cells in Graves' hyperthyroidism and ophthalmopathy.

The material sequenced was peripheral blood mononuclear cells (PBMCs), taken at new diagnosis, from a patient treated with antithyroid drugs. The receptors were sampled from a woman younger than 35 with Graves disease.

V usage is TRBV20-1 and J usage is TRBJ1-2; D not resolved. Deletions cut 6 bases from V and 8 bases from J, with 13 bases between. The CDR3 runs to 11 residues. Looked up from germline, CDR1 is DFQATT and CDR2 is SNEGSKA (reference sequence). CDR3 nucleotide sequence: TGCAGTGCGCGCCCCCCCCGGGGCTACACCTTC. It translates to CSARPPRGYTF.

This clonotype appeared many times. The chain employs TRBV2 and TRBJ1-5; 8 bases match TRBD1. With V trimmed by 7 bases and J by 6 bases, 5 bases remained unmatched. The CDR3 has 13 amino acids. From germline, CDR1 is SNHLY and CDR2 FYNNEI. CDR3 coding DNA: TGTGCCAGCATCGGACAGGGCGGTCAGCCCCAGCATTTT. Translating gives CASIGQGGQPQHF.

This clonotype was seen at least ten times. The chain has TRBV20-1 and TRBJ1-2, with a weak D call TRBD1 (5 bases). The CDR3 is made up of 15 amino acids. Trimming stripped 3 bases from V and 4 bases from J, with 18 bases between. Germline V CDR1 and CDR2: DFQATT, SNEGSKA (reference sequence). CDR3 sequence (DNA): TGCAGTGCTAGTATCCACGGGGGTTGGGGCTATGGCTACACCTTC. It translates to CSASIHGGWGYGYTF.

This clonotype came up many times. The V and J genes are TRBV5-1 and TRBJ2-7; possibly TRBD1 or TRBD2 for D (5 bases each). The CDR3 has 14 residues. Deletions cut 0 bases from V and 6 bases from J, with 13 bases between. From germline, CDR1 is SGHRS and CDR2 YFSETQ. For the CDR3, the DNA is TGCGCCAGCAGCTTGGGGGACCTGGAGGCCGAGCAGTACTTC. Translating it yields CASSLGDLEAEQYF.

In this sample, this clonotype turned up many times. The rearrangement joins TRBV20-1 to TRBJ2-5; maybe TRBD2 (5 bases). V was trimmed by 3 bases and J by 4 bases, leaving 9 bases between them. CDR3 length: 12 residues. Germline V CDR1 and CDR2: DFQATT, SNEGSKA (reference sequence). The CDR3 DNA reads TGCAGTGCTAGTCGAGGGCCAGAGACCCAGTACTTC. Amino acid sequence: CSASRGPETQYF.

This clonotype was recorded a few times. This chain connects TRBV6-5 to TRBJ2-5, with D tentatively TRBD2 (6 bases). Between the trimmed V and J ends, which lost 2 bases and 5 bases, there was a span of 6 bases. Germline CDR1 reads MNHEY; CDR2 reads SVGAGI. CDR3 length: 12 residues. The CDR3 region is CASSYAGETQYF. For the CDR3, the DNA is TGTGCCAGCAGTTACGCGGGGGAGACCCAGTACTTC.

This clonotype was counted ten times or more. This chain joins TRBV11-2 and TRBJ2-3; 7 nucleotides line up with TRBD1. The V gene end was trimmed by 2 bases and the J gene end by 6 bases; junction bases not matched to a gene: 5. Germline V gives CDR1 SGHAT, CDR2 FQNNGV. The CDR3 extends over 14 amino acids. CDR3 sequence reads: CASSLRGQKDTQYF. CDR3 nucleotide sequence: TGTGCCAGCAGCTTAAGGGGACAGAAGGATACGCAGTATTTT. Looking up the rest from reference TRBV11-2 and TRBJ2-3 gives the full variable domain: EAGVAQSPRYKIIEKRQSVAFWCNPISGHATLYWYQQILGQGPKLLIQFQNNGVVDDSQLPKDRFSAERLKGVDSTLKIQPAKLEDSAVYLCASSLRGQKDTQYFGPGTRLTVL.

This clonotype was seen at least ten times. This sequence joins TRBV29-1 and TRBJ2-1, with TRBD2 identical over 11 bases. CDR1 and CDR2 from the germline V gene are SQVTM and ANQGSEA. After removal of 5 bases from V and 5 bases from J, the junction contained 11 bases not matched to a gene. The CDR3 is 16 amino acids. CDR3 bases: TGCAGCGTTCCCCTAGCGGGAGGAGCGGGTCACAATGAGCAGTTCTTC. It is translated as CSVPLAGGAGHNEQFF.

The V and J genes are TRBV6-1 and TRBJ1-1; D is unresolved. V was clipped by 5 bases and J by 0 bases, with 10 bases between them. The CDR3 covers 14 residues. Germline CDR1 reads MNHNS; CDR2 reads SASEGT. In nucleotides, the CDR3 is TGTGCCAGCAGTTCGAGGGTTATGAACACTGAAGCTTTCTTT. Protein product: CASSSRVMNTEAFF.

This chain connects TRBV2 to TRBJ1-3, with D possibly being TRBD1 (5 bases). V shed 11 bases and J shed 0 bases, with 14 bases lying between them. CDR1 and CDR2 (germline): SNHLY, FYNNEI. The CDR3 covers 14 residues. The CDR3 bases are TGTGCCTGCCACATGGGGGGCTCTGGAAACACCATATATTTT. Its translation is CACHMGGSGNTIYF.

This clonotype was counted at least ten times. V is TRBV11-2 and J is TRBJ2-7; D gene ambiguous. Germline loops: CDR1 SGHAT, CDR2 FQNNGV. V lost 1 base to trimming and J lost 1 base, with 5 bases between them. The CDR3 consists of 13 residues. CDR3 DNA sequence: TGTGCCAGCAGCTTAGGCGGATCCTACGAGCAGTACGTC. Protein product: CASSLGGSYEQYV.

Many counts were recorded for this clonotype. This rearrangement joins TRBV7-9 to TRBJ1-5, with 10 bases matching TRBD1. V shed 4 bases, J shed 5 bases, and the junction held 5 bases outside the gene matches. There are 15 residues in the CDR3. CDR1 SEHNR and CDR2 FQNEAQ come from the germline V gene (reference sequence). DNA of the CDR3: TGTGCCAGCAGCTCAGGGGACAGGGGAGATCAGCCCCAGCATTTT. Translation gives CASSSGDRGDQPQHF.

This clonotype showed up just a few times. The rearrangement joins TRBV19 to TRBJ2-3, with 12 bases that match TRBD2. The CDR3 has 17 amino acids. Germline CDR1 and CDR2: LNHDA and SQIVND (reference sequence). V trimming: 3 bases; J trimming: 2 bases; junction bases outside the gene matches: 6. The CDR3 coding sequence is TGTGCCAGTAGTATCCGCGGACTAGCGGGAATCACAGATACGCAGTATTTT. Translation: CASSIRGLAGITDTQYF.

This clonotype was seen a few times. The rearrangement joins TRBV14 to TRBJ1-5; D is unresolved. With 5 bases removed from V and 4 bases from J, the gap between germline ends came to 6 bases. The CDR3 is 12 amino acids. Looked up from germline, CDR1 is SGHDN and CDR2 is FVKESK. This CDR3 reads CASSGWNQPQHF. The CDR3 DNA sequence: TGTGCCAGCAGCGGTTGGAATCAGCCCCAGCATTTT. Variable domain in full (rest from reference TRBV14 and TRBJ1-5): EAGVTQFPSHSVIEKGQTVTLRCDPISGHDNLYWYRRVMGKEIKFLLHFVKESKQDESGMPNNRFLAERTGGTYSTLKVQPAELEDSGVYFCASSGWNQPQHFGDGTRLSIL.

The V call is TRBV5-1, the J call TRBJ2-2, with D possibly matching TRBD2 (6 bases). Germline V gene data show CDR1 as SGHRS and CDR2 as YFSETQ. Trimming cost V 2 bases and J 7 bases, with 18 bases left between them. The CDR3 sequence is 16 residues long. CDR3 in amino acids: CASSLMTALEGGELFF. The CDR3 nucleotides are TGCGCCAGCAGCTTAATGACCGCCTTGGAGGGCGGGGAGCTGTTTTTT. The full variable domain, its missing parts supplied by reference TRBV5-1 and TRBJ2-2, is KAGVTQTPRYLIKTRGQQVTLSCSPISGHRSVSWYQQTPGQGLQFLFEYFSETQRNKGNFPGRFSGRQFSNSRSEMNVSTLELGDSALYLCASSLMTALEGGELFFGEGSRLTVL.

This clonotype was seen many times. The rearrangement links TRBV2 to TRBJ2-3; D ambiguous. The length of the CDR3 is 11 residues. Germline values: CDR1 SNHLY, CDR2 FYNNEI. Deletions cut 8 bases from V and 1 base from J, with 4 bases between. Here the CDR3 DNA reads TGTGCCAGCCCTGGCACAGATACGCAGTATTTT. Protein: CASPGTDTQYF.

The chain links TRBV10-3 to TRBJ2-4; tentatively, D is TRBD1 or TRBD2 (5 bases each). Germline CDR1 and CDR2: ENHRY and SYGVKD. The V end lost 3 bases, the J end lost 4 bases, and 7 bases lay between the germline ends. The CDR3 contains 13 residues. The DNA for the CDR3 is TGTGCCATCAGTGAAGAGGGGAAAAACATTCAGTACTTC. This sequence encodes CAISEEGKNIQYF.

The genes are TRBV13 and TRBJ1-5; 7 bases map to TRBD1. Germline V gene lookup returns CDR1 PRHDT and CDR2 FYEKMQ (reference sequence). Unmatched junction bases numbered 15, after V lost 5 bases and J lost 11 bases. The CDR3 sequence is 15 residues long. The CDR3 loop reads CASSPRGQRIGSQHF. CDR3 coding DNA: TGTGCCAGCAGCCCACGGGGACAGAGAATCGGGTCCCAGCATTTT.

Ten or more counts support this clonotype. The chain combines TRBV5-6 with TRBJ1-2; D might be TRBD1 (5 bases). The CDR3 has 14 residues. Germline V CDR1 and CDR2: SGHDT, YYEEEE. Trimming pared 0 bases from V and 4 bases from J, leaving 10 bases between. CDR3 loop: CASSLEATVYGYTF. CDR3 DNA sequence: TGTGCCAGCAGCTTGGAGGCGACAGTCTATGGCTACACCTTC.

The V and J genes are TRBV29-1 and TRBJ2-7; the match to TRBD2 covers 10 bases. CDR1 is SQVTM, CDR2 ANQGSEA, per germline. With 3 bases clipped from V and 4 bases from J, the junction kept 6 bases outside the gene matches. This CDR3 has 14 amino acids. CDR3 bases: TGCAGCGTTGACTCGTCTAGCGGGAGTTACGAGCAGTACTTC. Amino acid sequence: CSVDSSSGSYEQYF.